This note documents a single TCR beta chain sequence. Looked up from germline, CDR1 is DFQATT and CDR2 is SNEGSKA (reference sequence). CDR3 size: 16 residues. V was cut by 0 bases and J by 2 bases, with 17 bases left in between. Reverse transcription of about 0.45 to 1 ug RNA was performed with random hexamers. The TCR beta CDR3 was amplified by immunoSEQ multiplex PCR across 54 Vbeta, 13 Jbeta. TCRdb independently ran MiXCR on the immunoSEQ multiplex PCR reads; one entry per CDR3 protein. The sample lists 200,000 to 250,000 distinct CDR3 sequences, over 90% seen once, with approximately 0.15% in the top ten. This sample stems from a study of CD8 T cells in Susac syndrome. Study-level information: Patients with Susac syndrome were, at the time of blood collection, therapy-naive, maintained on corticosteroids, or maintained on intravenous immunoglobulin alone.

The sample taken for sequencing was CD4+ T cells from PBMCs. The clonotype comes from a human donor with Susac syndrome. This chain joins TRBV20-1 and TRBJ2-7; D remains unclear. The CDR3 spells CSARDLVDFQTYEQYF. In DNA, the CDR3 is TGCAGTGCTAGAGACTTAGTAGACTTCCAAACCTACGAGCAGTACTTC.